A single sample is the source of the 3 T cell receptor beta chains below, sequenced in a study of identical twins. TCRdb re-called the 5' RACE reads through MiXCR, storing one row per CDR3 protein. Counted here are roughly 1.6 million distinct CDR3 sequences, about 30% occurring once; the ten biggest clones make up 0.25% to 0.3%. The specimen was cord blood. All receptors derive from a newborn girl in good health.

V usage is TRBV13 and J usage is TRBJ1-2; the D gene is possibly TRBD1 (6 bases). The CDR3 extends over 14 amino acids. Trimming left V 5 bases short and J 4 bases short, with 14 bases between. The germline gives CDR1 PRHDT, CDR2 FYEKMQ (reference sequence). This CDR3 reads CASSLRQDIYGYTF. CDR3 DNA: TGTGCCAGCAGCCTTCGACAGGACATCTATGGCTACACCTTC.

This CDR3 reads CASSPSLSGQKHGNTIYF. The CDR3 bases are TGTGCCAGCAGCCCGTCGCTCTCTGGACAGAAACATGGAAACACCATATATTTT. The rearrangement links TRBV7-9 to TRBJ1-3; the D gene is possibly TRBD1 (6 bases). Germline V gives CDR1 SEHNR, CDR2 FQNEAQ (reference sequence). V lost 5 bases to trimming and J lost 3 bases, with 23 bases between them. The CDR3 has 18 residues. Looking up the rest from reference TRBV7-9 and TRBJ1-3 gives the full variable domain: DTGVSQNPRHKITKRGQNVTFRCDPISEHNRLYWYRQTLGQGPEFLTYFQNEAQLEKSRLLSDRFSAERPKGSFSTLEIQRTEQGDSAMYLCASSPSLSGQKHGNTIYFGEGSWLTVV.

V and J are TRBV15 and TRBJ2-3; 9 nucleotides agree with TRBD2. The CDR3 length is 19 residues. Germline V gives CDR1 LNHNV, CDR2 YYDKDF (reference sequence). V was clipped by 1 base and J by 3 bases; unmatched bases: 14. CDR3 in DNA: TGTGCCACCAGCAGAGTCTTATGGCCCAGACTAGCGGTAACAGATACGCAGTATTTT. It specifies CATSRVLWPRLAVTDTQYF.